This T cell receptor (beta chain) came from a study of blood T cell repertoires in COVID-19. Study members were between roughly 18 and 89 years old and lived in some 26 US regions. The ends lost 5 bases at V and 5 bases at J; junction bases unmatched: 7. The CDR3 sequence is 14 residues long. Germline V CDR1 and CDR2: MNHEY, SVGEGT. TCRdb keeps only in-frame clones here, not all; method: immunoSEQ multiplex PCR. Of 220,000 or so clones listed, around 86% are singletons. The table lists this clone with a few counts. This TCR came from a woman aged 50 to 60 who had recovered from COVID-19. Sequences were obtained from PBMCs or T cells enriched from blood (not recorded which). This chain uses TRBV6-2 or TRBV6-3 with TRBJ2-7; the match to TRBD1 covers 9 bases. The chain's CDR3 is CASSIRTGAHEQYF. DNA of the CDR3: TGTGCCAGCAGTATCCGGACAGGGGCCCACGAGCAGTACTTC.